A single sample is the source of the 4 T cell receptor beta chains below, sequenced in a study of circulating CD8 cells and anti-PD-1 response in melanoma (TCRdb year 2020). Sequencing was performed on a NextSeq 500. The QIAseq Immune Repertoire RNA Library Kit, Human TCR Panel was used to prepare TCR libraries from about 14 ng of total RNA. TCRdb passed the public sequencing reads through fastp at Q25 and MiXCR, retaining productive beta sequences. One record per CDR3 amino acid sequence lists the most common genes and DNA. The sample profile shows more than 300 distinct CDR3 sequences; roughly 10% of them were found once. Of the sample, less than 75% falls within the top ten clones. A BD FACSAria II cell sorter was used to sort four subsets, defined by PD-1 and/or TIGIT, from live CD3+CD8+TCRalphabeta+ cells. The specimen was CD8+ T cells from PBMCs, collected at baseline or after one month of anti-PD-1 therapy (not recorded which). The source is a human donor with melanoma.

Judged by abundance, this clonotype is large. The genes are TRBV24-1 and TRBJ2-1; D may correspond to TRBD1 or TRBD2 (5 bases each). V was cut by 9 bases and J by 6 bases, with 14 bases left in between. There are 13 residues in the CDR3. From germline, CDR1 is KGHDR and CDR2 SFDVKD. CDR3: CATGSGRGNEQFF. The CDR3 DNA reads TGTGCCACCGGGAGCGGTAGGGGCAATGAGCAGTTCTTC.

By frequency in the sample, this clonotype is large. The chain is built from TRBV20-1 and TRBJ2-1, with TRBD2 identical over 12 bases. The V gene end was trimmed by 0 bases and the J gene end by 0 bases; junction bases not matched to a gene: 3. Looked up from germline, CDR1 is DFQATT and CDR2 is SNEGSKA (reference sequence). The CDR3 sequence is 17 residues long. The CDR3 loop reads CSAREPLAGGSYNEQFF. The CDR3 DNA reads TGCAGTGCTAGAGAGCCACTAGCGGGAGGCTCCTACAATGAGCAGTTCTTC.

The table lists this clonotype with a few counts. This chain links TRBV28 with TRBJ2-3; D unclear. Trimming took 8 bases from V and 6 from J, leaving 9 bases between them. Germline V gene data show CDR1 as MDHEN and CDR2 as SYDVKM. This CDR3 spans 11 amino acids. CDR3 protein: CASYLGDTQYF. Written as DNA, the CDR3 is TGTGCCAGCTACTTGGGGGATACGCAGTATTTT.

This clonotype has only a few counts. A much bigger clone sits one base away, suggesting this may be a read error. The genes are TRBV6-5 and TRBJ2-7; a weak D match, TRBD1 (6 bases). Germline values: CDR1 MNHEY, CDR2 SVGAGI. This CDR3 has 12 residues. Trimming pared 8 bases from V and 5 bases from J, leaving 13 bases between. Here the CDR3 DNA reads TGTGCCAGCGGTTCCAGGGGCGACGAGCAGTACTTC. Amino acid sequence: CASGSRGDEQYF.